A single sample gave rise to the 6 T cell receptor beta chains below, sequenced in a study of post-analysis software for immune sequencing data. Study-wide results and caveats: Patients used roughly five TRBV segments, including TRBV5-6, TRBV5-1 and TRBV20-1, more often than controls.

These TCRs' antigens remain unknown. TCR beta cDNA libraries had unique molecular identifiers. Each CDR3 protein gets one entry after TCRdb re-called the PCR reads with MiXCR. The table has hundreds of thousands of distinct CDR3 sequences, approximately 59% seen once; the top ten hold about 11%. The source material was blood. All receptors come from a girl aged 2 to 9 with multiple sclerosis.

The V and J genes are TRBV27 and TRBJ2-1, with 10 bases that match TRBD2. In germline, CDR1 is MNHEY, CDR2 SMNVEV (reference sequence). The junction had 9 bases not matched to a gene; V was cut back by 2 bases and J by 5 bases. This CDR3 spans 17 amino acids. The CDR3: CASSLAPGLASDNEQFF. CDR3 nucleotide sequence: TGTGCCAGCAGTTTAGCCCCGGGACTAGCGAGCGACAATGAGCAGTTCTTC.

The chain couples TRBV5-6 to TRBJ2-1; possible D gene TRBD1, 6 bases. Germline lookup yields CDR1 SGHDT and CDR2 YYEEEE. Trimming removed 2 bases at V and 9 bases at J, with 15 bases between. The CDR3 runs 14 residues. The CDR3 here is CASSLMSGGGEQFF. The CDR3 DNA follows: TGTGCCAGCAGCTTAATGTCTGGGGGCGGTGAGCAGTTCTTC. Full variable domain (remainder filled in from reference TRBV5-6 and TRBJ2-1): DAGVTQSPTHLIKTRGQQVTLRCSPKSGHDTVSWYQQALGQGPQFIFQYYEEEERQRGNFPDRFSGHQFPNYSSELNVNALLLGDSALYLCASSLMSGGGEQFFGPGTRLTVL.

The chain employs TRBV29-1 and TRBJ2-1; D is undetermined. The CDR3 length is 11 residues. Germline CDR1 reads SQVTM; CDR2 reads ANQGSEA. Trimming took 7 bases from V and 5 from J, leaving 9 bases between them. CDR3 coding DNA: TGCAGCGGTGACCGTAACAATGAGCAGTTCTTC. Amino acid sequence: CSGDRNNEQFF.

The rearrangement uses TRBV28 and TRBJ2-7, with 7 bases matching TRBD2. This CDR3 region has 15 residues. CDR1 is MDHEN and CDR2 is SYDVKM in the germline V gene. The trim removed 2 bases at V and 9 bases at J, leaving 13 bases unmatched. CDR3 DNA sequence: TGTGCCAGCAGTTTACCGGGCGGGGGTCTACGAGGGCAGTACTTC. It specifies CASSLPGGGLRGQYF.

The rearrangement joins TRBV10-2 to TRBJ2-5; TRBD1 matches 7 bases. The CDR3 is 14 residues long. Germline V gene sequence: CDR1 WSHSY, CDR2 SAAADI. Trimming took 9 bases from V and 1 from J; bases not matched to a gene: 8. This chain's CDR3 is CASMPGQRQETQYF. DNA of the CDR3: TGCGCCAGTATGCCGGGACAGCGCCAAGAGACCCAGTACTTC.

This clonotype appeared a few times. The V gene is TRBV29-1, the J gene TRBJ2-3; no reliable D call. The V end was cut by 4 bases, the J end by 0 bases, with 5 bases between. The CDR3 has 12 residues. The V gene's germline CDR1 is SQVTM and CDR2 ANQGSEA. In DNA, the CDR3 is TGCAGCGTTGTCACTAGCACAGATACGCAGTATTTT. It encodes CSVVTSTDTQYF.